This T cell receptor beta chain was recovered during a study of blood T cells in healthy people across ages. The CDR3 has 17 residues. The ends lost 4 bases at V and 4 bases at J; junction bases unmatched: 12. The germline V gene has CDR1 SGHRS and CDR2 YFSETQ. Combining a sample-barcoded 5' primer with a J-beta primer mix, a second PCR ran for about 7 to 11 cycles. TCRdb re-analysed the 5' RACE reads in MiXCR, keeping a single row per CDR3 protein. The profile shows 650,000 to 1,000,000 distinct CDR3 sequences, under 40% of them singletons. The chain combines TRBV5-1 with TRBJ1-5; 9 bases fit TRBD1. This TCR derives from a young man in good health. Sequencing was carried out using blood. CDR3 nucleotides: TGCGCCAGCAGCACCCGGGACAGGGACGGGGAAAATCAGCCCCAGCATTTT. Translating gives CASSTRDRDGENQPQHF.